The rows below give T cell receptor beta chains drawn from one sample of a study of cytotoxic CD8 clonotypes in ibrutinib-treated CLL. The repertoire was sequenced with immunoSEQ multiplex PCR; TCRdb's copy has only in-frame clones and lacks some. The sample consists of 110,000 to 150,000 clones, roughly 80% of them appearing once. The starting material was PBMCs, obtained after 12 months of ibrutinib treatment. The receptors stem from a human donor with chronic lymphocytic leukemia. Both conserved end residues are part of each CDR3. The order of the fields is J gene, V gene, D gene, clone size, CDR3 protein, CDR3 DNA. A D gene is named only where the DNA matches it firmly. Clone sizes are given selectively: once, few, many, or a class where the clone is expanded.

TRBJ1-2 TRBV5-1 TRBD1 NA CASSLAWVAGGFGYTF TGCGCCAGCAGCTTGGCCTGGGTAGCAGGGGGTTTTGGCTACACCTTC
TRBJ1-1 TRBV5-6 NA NA CASSFTPTVNTEAFF TGTGCCAGCAGCTTTACGCCTACGGTGAACACTGAAGCTTTCTTT
TRBJ1-5 TRBV7-2 NA NA CASSLLMTTGQPQHF TGTGCCAGCAGCTTACTGATGACGACAGGCCAGCCCCAGCATTTT
TRBJ1-1 TRBV5-1 NA NA CASSLGSDPNTEAFF TGCGCCAGCAGCTTGGGGTCAGACCCGAACACTGAAGCTTTCTTT
TRBJ2-7 TRBV5-1 NA NA CASSLDASRPSSYEQYF TGCGCCAGCAGCTTGGATGCCTCAAGGCCGTCTTCCTACGAGCAGTACTTC
TRBJ1-2 TRBV5-6 NA NA CASSGGMGRYGYTF TGTGCCAGCAGCGGGGGAATGGGGAGATATGGCTACACCTTC
TRBJ2-2 TRBV27 TRBD1 NA CASSRRIGTGLIGELFF TGTGCCAGCAGCCGGAGAATAGGGACAGGGCTAATCGGGGAGCTGTTTTTT
TRBJ2-7 TRBV7-9 TRBD1 once CASSLTQGAGQYF TGTGCCAGCAGCTTAACTCAGGGGGCTGGGCAGTACTTC
TRBJ2-3 TRBV7-3 NA NA CASSSGRQVTTDTQYF TGTGCCAGCAGCTCCGGGAGACAGGTTACCACAGATACGCAGTATTTT
TRBJ2-7 TRBV12-2 NA NA CASIYEQYF TGTGCAAGTATCTACGAGCAGTACTTC
TRBJ1-6 TRBV27 TRBD1 NA CASSWEVTGNSPLHF TGTGCCAGCAGTTGGGAAGTGACAGGGAATTCACCCCTCCACTTT
TRBJ2-3 TRBV28 TRBD2 NA CASSSPPSGIYTQYF TGTGCCAGCAGTTCCCCTCCCAGCGGGATATATACGCAGTATTTT
TRBJ1-2 TRBV7-8 TRBD1 NA CASSQGQGIPGGYTF TGTGCCAGCAGCCAGGGACAGGGGATCCCCGGTGGCTACACCTTC
TRBJ2-7 TRBV19 TRBD1 NA CASSNPGQGYEQYF TGTGCCAGTAGTAACCCGGGACAGGGGTACGAGCAGTACTTC
TRBJ2-7 TRBV11-3 TRBD2 NA CASSLRSSGRAVEQYF TGTGCCAGCAGCTTAAGATCTAGCGGGAGGGCCGTCGAGCAGTACTTC
TRBJ1-2 TRBV7-8 TRBD1 NA CASSPGTGNGYTF TGTGCCAGCAGCCCCGGGACAGGGAATGGCTACACCTTC
TRBJ1-2 TRBV10-3 NA NA CAISVDRFNYGYTF TGTGCCATCAGTGTGGACAGATTTAACTATGGCTACACCTTC
TRBJ2-7 TRBV28 NA NA CASSSYPGAATYEQYF TGTGCCAGCAGTTCCTACCCCGGTGCAGCCACCTACGAGCAGTACTTC
TRBJ2-1 TRBV19 TRBD2 NA CASSRGLSLEQFF TGTGCCAGTAGTAGGGGACTATCTCTTGAGCAGTTCTTC
TRBJ2-7 TRBV7-2 NA NA CASSSPPAGQYF TGTGCCAGCAGCTCCCCCCCGGCGGGGCAGTACTTC
TRBJ2-2 TRBV2 NA once CASRADSGTNTGELFF TGTGCCAGCAGGGCGGACAGCGGGACGAACACCGGGGAGCTGTTTTTT
TRBJ2-7 TRBV28 TRBD2 NA CASSAGDRSYEQYF TGTGCCAGCAGTGCGGGAGATCGTTCCTACGAGCAGTACTTC
TRBJ1-4 TRBV7-9 NA few CASSLDLEEKLFF TGTGCCAGCAGCCTGGACCTGGAGGAAAAACTGTTTTTT
TRBJ1-1 TRBV27 NA NA CASSLYRNTEAFF TGTGCCAGCAGTTTATACAGAAACACTGAAGCTTTCTTT
TRBJ1-3 TRBV4-2 NA NA CASSQEENTIYF TGTGCCAGCAGCCAAGAGGAAAACACCATATATTTT
TRBJ2-7 TRBV10-3 NA NA CAISDRQSVSYEQYF TGTGCCATCAGCGACCGTCAATCTGTCTCCTACGAGCAGTACTTC
TRBJ2-1 TRBV7-2 TRBD2 NA CASSPNWASGPYNEQFF TGTGCCAGCAGCCCAAACTGGGCTAGCGGGCCTTACAATGAGCAGTTCTTC
TRBJ1-4 TRBV19 TRBD1 NA CASLDRAVEKLFF TGTGCCAGCCTTGACAGGGCGGTTGAAAAACTGTTTTTT
TRBJ2-3 TRBV14 NA NA CASSPQIGGADTQYF TGTGCCAGCAGCCCTCAGATTGGCGGTGCAGATACGCAGTATTTT
TRBJ2-5 TRBV18 NA few CASSPRLSQETQYF TGTGCCAGCTCACCACGTCTCAGTCAAGAGACCCAGTACTTC
TRBJ2-7 TRBV6-5 TRBD2 NA CASSYSLAGAYEQYF TGTGCCAGCAGTTACTCTCTAGCGGGAGCCTACGAGCAGTACTTC
TRBJ2-7 TRBV6-6 NA NA CASSYSTDYEQYF TGTGCCAGCAGTTACTCAACCGACTACGAGCAGTACTTC
TRBJ1-2 TRBV4-1 NA NA CASSQVTDYGYTF TGCGCCAGCAGCCAAGTGACAGACTATGGCTACACCTTC
TRBJ1-1 TRBV6-5 NA few CASRVGSRTEAFF TGTGCCAGCAGGGTGGGCAGTCGCACTGAAGCTTTCTTT
TRBJ2-1 TRBV5-6 NA NA CASSRSWGESYNEQFF TGTGCCAGCAGCCGCTCGTGGGGAGAATCCTACAATGAGCAGTTCTTC
TRBJ2-5 TRBV18 TRBD2 NA CASSQGLGSETQYF TGTGCCAGCTCACAAGGACTAGGATCGGAGACCCAGTACTTC
TRBJ2-7 TRBV9 TRBD2 NA CASSEAGSSYEQYF TGTGCCAGCAGCGAAGCGGGAAGCTCCTACGAGCAGTACTTC
TRBJ2-1 TRBV19 TRBD2 NA CASSIFVGTSGRLEQFF TGTGCCAGTAGTATCTTCGTCGGGACTAGCGGGAGGCTTGAGCAGTTCTTC
TRBJ2-7 TRBV5-1 TRBD2 few CASKSPGTSSYEQYF TGCGCCAGTAAATCTCCCGGGACTAGCTCCTACGAGCAGTACTTC
TRBJ2-7 TRBV6-4 TRBD1 few CASSETGGSYEQYF TGTGCCAGCAGCGAAACAGGGGGCTCCTACGAGCAGTACTTC
TRBJ1-2 TRBV6-5 TRBD1 once CASSYLGTAIYGYTF TGTGCCAGCAGTTACCTGGGGACAGCCATCTATGGCTACACCTTC
TRBJ2-2 TRBV18 NA NA CASSPLRVNTGELFF TGTGCCAGCTCACCACTCAGGGTGAACACCGGGGAGCTGTTTTTT
TRBJ1-5 TRBV6-4 NA NA CASSPGQFNQPQHF TGTGCCAGCAGCCCCGGTCAGTTTAATCAGCCCCAGCATTTT
TRBJ1-4 TRBV27 TRBD1 NA CASSRQGTGGRKLFF TGTGCCAGCAGCCGACAGGGCACAGGGGGAAGAAAACTGTTTTTT
TRBJ2-3 TRBV5-6 NA NA CASSLFGSFTDTQYF TGTGCCAGCAGCTTGTTCGGGAGCTTCACAGATACGCAGTATTTT
TRBJ2-4 TRBV7-2 TRBD1 NA CASSLQGANIQYF TGTGCCAGCAGCCTTCAGGGGGCTAACATTCAGTACTTC
TRBJ2-1 TRBV5-1 NA NA CASSLARWNEQFF TGCGCCAGCAGCTTGGCCAGGTGGAATGAGCAGTTCTTC
TRBJ2-1 TRBV7-8 NA NA CASSTSGGGVRFF TGTGCCAGCAGCACGAGCGGAGGGGGCGTCAGGTTCTTC